Given below is one T cell receptor beta chain in context. The germline gives CDR1 SGHTS, CDR2 YDEGEE. CDR3 length: 16 residues. V lost 5 bases, J lost 0 bases, and 15 bases lay in between. Primers: 60 Vbeta forward and 13 Jbeta reverse. Sequenced by immunoSEQ multiplex PCR; TCRdb stores in-frame clones only, minus some. The table shows 80,000 to 90,000 clones, with roughly three quarters occurring only once. This specimen belongs to a study of cytomegalovirus exposure and HLA in healthy donors. The rearrangement links TRBV5-8 to TRBJ2-1, with D perhaps matching TRBD1 (5 bases). The sample comprised PBMCs. The sequence was obtained from a man younger than 45 in good health and CMV-seronegative. This chain's CDR3 is CASRYLRETSYNEQFF. As DNA, the CDR3 is TGTGCCAGCAGGTACCTCAGGGAAACCTCCTACAATGAGCAGTTCTTC.